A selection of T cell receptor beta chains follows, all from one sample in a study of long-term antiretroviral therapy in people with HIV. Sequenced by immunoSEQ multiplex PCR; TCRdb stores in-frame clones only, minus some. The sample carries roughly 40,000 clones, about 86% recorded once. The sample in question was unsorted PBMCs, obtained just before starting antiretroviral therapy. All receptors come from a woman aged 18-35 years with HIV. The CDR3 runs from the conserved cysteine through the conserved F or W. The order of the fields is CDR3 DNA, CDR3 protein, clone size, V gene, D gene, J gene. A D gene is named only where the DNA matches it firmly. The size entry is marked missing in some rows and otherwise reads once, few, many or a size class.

CDR3 DNA: TGTGCCAGCAGCGTGGGAGCGGTCGCGGAAGCTTTCTTT
CDR3 protein: CASSVGAVAEAFF
clone size: -
V gene: TRBV9
D gene: -
J gene: TRBJ1-1

CDR3 DNA: TGTGCCAGCAGCTTTGGGGACAGACTATACGAGCAGTACTTC
CDR3 protein: CASSFGDRLYEQYF
clone size: -
V gene: TRBV5-6
D gene: TRBD1
J gene: TRBJ2-7

CDR3 DNA: TGTGCCAGCAGCTTAGCGGGACAGGGGGGCCCCTGGGGAGAGACCCAGTACTTC
CDR3 protein: CASSLAGQGGPWGETQYF
clone size: -
V gene: TRBV7-9
D gene: TRBD1
J gene: TRBJ2-5

CDR3 DNA: TGTGCCAGCAGTTCCGCCCCCCCCGGGGGCGGCTATGGCTACACCTTC
CDR3 protein: CASSSAPPGGGYGYTF
clone size: -
V gene: TRBV28
D gene: -
J gene: TRBJ1-2

CDR3 DNA: TGTGCCAGCAGTTCCCGGGACAGGGACCCCTACGAGCAGTACTTC
CDR3 protein: CASSSRDRDPYEQYF
clone size: -
V gene: TRBV7-9
D gene: TRBD1
J gene: TRBJ2-7

CDR3 DNA: TGTGCCAGCAGGTGGACTAGCGGGAGGGCCGAGACCGGGGAGCTGTTTTTT
CDR3 protein: CASRWTSGRAETGELFF
clone size: -
V gene: TRBV7-3
D gene: TRBD2
J gene: TRBJ2-2

CDR3 DNA: TGTGCCATCAATGAGTGGGGGGCGGACACTGAAGCTTTCTTT
CDR3 protein: CAINEWGADTEAFF
clone size: -
V gene: TRBV10-3
D gene: -
J gene: TRBJ1-1

CDR3 DNA: TGTGCCAGCACCCCGCGAACTAGCGGAACCTACAATGAGCAGTTCTTC
CDR3 protein: CASTPRTSGTYNEQFF
clone size: -
V gene: TRBV5-4
D gene: TRBD2
J gene: TRBJ2-1

CDR3 DNA: TGTGCCAGCAGCAAAGCCGATGAAAAACTGTTTTTT
CDR3 protein: CASSKADEKLFF
clone size: -
V gene: TRBV21-1
D gene: -
J gene: TRBJ1-4

CDR3 DNA: TGTGCCAGCAGTTACGGGGGGGGTAATGAAAAACTGTTTTTT
CDR3 protein: CASSYGGGNEKLFF
clone size: -
V gene: TRBV6-5
D gene: -
J gene: TRBJ1-4

CDR3 DNA: TGTGCCAGCGCTGACTCTTTTAAGCGAAACAATGAGCAGTTCTTC
CDR3 protein: CASADSFKRNNEQFF
clone size: -
V gene: TRBV25-1
D gene: -
J gene: TRBJ2-1

CDR3 DNA: TGTGCCAGCAGCTTCGGGACGGATGGCTACACCTTC
CDR3 protein: CASSFGTDGYTF
clone size: -
V gene: TRBV13
D gene: -
J gene: TRBJ1-2

CDR3 DNA: TGTGCCAGCTCACCTAGGACAGGGCGCGGGAACACTGAAGCTTTCTTT
CDR3 protein: CASSPRTGRGNTEAFF
clone size: -
V gene: TRBV18
D gene: TRBD1
J gene: TRBJ1-1

CDR3 DNA: TGCGCCAGCAGCTTTACAGGTACTGCAACTAATGAAAAACTGTTTTTT
CDR3 protein: CASSFTGTATNEKLFF
clone size: -
V gene: TRBV5-1
D gene: -
J gene: TRBJ1-4

CDR3 DNA: TGTGCCAGCAGTGGGTTTAGGGCTTCAGCAGATACGCAGTATTTT
CDR3 protein: CASSGFRASADTQYF
clone size: -
V gene: TRBV2
D gene: -
J gene: TRBJ2-3

CDR3 DNA: TGTGCCAGCGCGGGGGGCAGGTCAATTTGGACCGGGGAGCTGTTTTTT
CDR3 protein: CASAGGRSIWTGELFF
clone size: -
V gene: TRBV5-6
D gene: TRBD2
J gene: TRBJ2-2

CDR3 DNA: TGTGCCAGCAGCAAAAGTCGGGAAGTAAGGGAATACGAGCAGTACTTC
CDR3 protein: CASSKSREVREYEQYF
clone size: -
V gene: TRBV21-1
D gene: -
J gene: TRBJ2-7

CDR3 DNA: TGTGCCAGCAGCTTACTCGGACAGGGGGCTGGGGAGACCCAGTACTTC
CDR3 protein: CASSLLGQGAGETQYF
clone size: -
V gene: TRBV7-3
D gene: TRBD1
J gene: TRBJ2-5

CDR3 DNA: TGCGCCAGCAGCCAAGTGGACATTCTCTTCTTCGGCGAGCAGTACTTC
CDR3 protein: CASSQVDILFFGEQYF
clone size: -
V gene: TRBV4-1
D gene: -
J gene: TRBJ2-7

CDR3 DNA: TGTGCCAGCAGTTTAATCGGACAGGGGGAAGCTTTCTTT
CDR3 protein: CASSLIGQGEAFF
clone size: -
V gene: TRBV28
D gene: TRBD1
J gene: TRBJ1-1

CDR3 DNA: TGTGCCAGCAATTATGGGGTCGCAGATGAGCAGTTCTTC
CDR3 protein: CASNYGVADEQFF
clone size: -
V gene: TRBV25-1
D gene: -
J gene: TRBJ2-1

CDR3 DNA: TGCGCCAGCAGCCAAGGGGGGGCGGGAGGCTACTACAATGAGCAGTTCTTC
CDR3 protein: CASSQGGAGGYYNEQFF
clone size: -
V gene: TRBV4-3
D gene: TRBD2
J gene: TRBJ2-1

CDR3 DNA: TGTGCCAGCAGTTACACACAGGGTTATGGCTACACCTTC
CDR3 protein: CASSYTQGYGYTF
clone size: -
V gene: TRBV6-5
D gene: -
J gene: TRBJ1-2

CDR3 DNA: TGTGCCAGCAGCCAAGACGGGACAGGGAATACAGATACGCAGTATTTT
CDR3 protein: CASSQDGTGNTDTQYF
clone size: -
V gene: TRBV4-2
D gene: TRBD1
J gene: TRBJ2-3

CDR3 DNA: TGCGCCAGCAGCGAACCTACGAGTGGCTACACCTTC
CDR3 protein: CASSEPTSGYTF
clone size: -
V gene: TRBV5-1
D gene: -
J gene: TRBJ1-2

CDR3 DNA: TGTGCCAGCAGCCCCCGGACTAGCGGATCCTACGAGCAGTACTTC
CDR3 protein: CASSPRTSGSYEQYF
clone size: -
V gene: TRBV5-5
D gene: TRBD2
J gene: TRBJ2-7

CDR3 DNA: TGTGCCAGCAGCTTGGATGGGACGGGGGCCAACGTCCTGACTTTC
CDR3 protein: CASSLDGTGANVLTF
clone size: -
V gene: TRBV5-6
D gene: -
J gene: TRBJ2-6

CDR3 DNA: TGTGCCAGCAGTTTAATCCAAGTCATGAACACTGAAGCTTTCTTT
CDR3 protein: CASSLIQVMNTEAFF
clone size: -
V gene: TRBV28
D gene: -
J gene: TRBJ1-1

CDR3 DNA: TGTGCCAGCGGGGACGGAATCAATCAGCCCCAGCATTTT
CDR3 protein: CASGDGINQPQHF
clone size: -
V gene: TRBV19
D gene: -
J gene: TRBJ1-5

CDR3 DNA: TGTGCCAGCAGCCCGAGGGACGGCACGGTGACGGATACGCAGTATTTT
CDR3 protein: CASSPRDGTVTDTQYF
clone size: -
V gene: TRBV7-3
D gene: -
J gene: TRBJ2-3

CDR3 DNA: TGTGCCGCGGGAAGAAGCGGGAGGTCGAAGACCCAGTACTTC
CDR3 protein: CAAGRSGRSKTQYF
clone size: -
V gene: TRBV7-6
D gene: TRBD2
J gene: TRBJ2-5

CDR3 DNA: TGTGCCAGCAGCGTATGGGGACGACCCAATGAGCAGTTCTTC
CDR3 protein: CASSVWGRPNEQFF
clone size: -
V gene: TRBV9
D gene: -
J gene: TRBJ2-1

CDR3 DNA: TGTGCCAGCAGCGTAGCTGCGGTCCCTATTCAAGAGACCCAGTACTTC
CDR3 protein: CASSVAAVPIQETQYF
clone size: -
V gene: TRBV9
D gene: -
J gene: TRBJ2-5

CDR3 DNA: TGTGCCAGTAGTATTAAGGGAGGGGGGGAAGAGACCCAGTACTTC
CDR3 protein: CASSIKGGGEETQYF
clone size: once
V gene: TRBV19
D gene: -
J gene: TRBJ2-5

CDR3 DNA: TGCGCCAGCAGCCAAGAGGAGGGGGGATCCTACGAGCAGTACTTC
CDR3 protein: CASSQEEGGSYEQYF
clone size: -
V gene: TRBV4-3
D gene: -
J gene: TRBJ2-7

CDR3 DNA: TGTGCCAGCAGTAAAGCAGGGGCCGGGAAAAACATTCAGTACTTC
CDR3 protein: CASSKAGAGKNIQYF
clone size: -
V gene: TRBV27
D gene: -
J gene: TRBJ2-4

CDR3 DNA: TGTGCCAGCAGCTTAGTGGTCGGGACGAACTACGAGCAGTACTTC
CDR3 protein: CASSLVVGTNYEQYF
clone size: -
V gene: TRBV7-6
D gene: -
J gene: TRBJ2-7

CDR3 DNA: TGCGCCAGCAAAAGGTTCGGAAACACCATATATTTT
CDR3 protein: CASKRFGNTIYF
clone size: -
V gene: TRBV23-1
D gene: -
J gene: TRBJ1-3

CDR3 DNA: TGTGCTGAGGGAATCCCTCAGTATTTT
CDR3 protein: CAEGIPQYF
clone size: -
V gene: TRBV7-2
D gene: -
J gene: TRBJ2-3

CDR3 DNA: TGTGCCAGCAGCTCACGACTAGCGGGAGGACGCCTCAAGGCGAATGAGCAGTTCTTC
CDR3 protein: CASSSRLAGGRLKANEQFF
clone size: few
V gene: TRBV11-2
D gene: TRBD2
J gene: TRBJ2-1

CDR3 DNA: TGTGCCAGCGGTACCACAGGAACTGAAGCTTTCTTT
CDR3 protein: CASGTTGTEAFF
clone size: -
V gene: TRBV28
D gene: -
J gene: TRBJ1-1

CDR3 DNA: TGTGCCAGCAGCTTTGGGCTCGAGCGGTATTTT
CDR3 protein: CASSFGLERYF
clone size: -
V gene: TRBV13
D gene: -
J gene: TRBJ2-3

CDR3 DNA: TGTGCCATCAGTGAGTCAAGTAACACCGGGGAGCTGTTTTTT
CDR3 protein: CAISESSNTGELFF
clone size: -
V gene: TRBV10-3
D gene: -
J gene: TRBJ2-2

CDR3 DNA: TGCGCCAGCAGGAGGTCCGACAGGGGTAGGGAGCAGTACTTC
CDR3 protein: CASRRSDRGREQYF
clone size: -
V gene: TRBV10-2
D gene: TRBD1
J gene: TRBJ2-7

CDR3 DNA: TGTGCCACCAGCATTACACGGAACACTGAAGCTTTCTTT
CDR3 protein: CATSITRNTEAFF
clone size: -
V gene: TRBV15
D gene: -
J gene: TRBJ1-1

CDR3 DNA: TGTGCCAGCTCACCACAGGCTGCCAATCAGCCCCAGCATTTT
CDR3 protein: CASSPQAANQPQHF
clone size: -
V gene: TRBV18
D gene: -
J gene: TRBJ1-5

CDR3 DNA: TGTGCCAGCAGCTATCACGGGACAGGGGACAATGAGCAGTTCTTC
CDR3 protein: CASSYHGTGDNEQFF
clone size: -
V gene: TRBV5-5
D gene: TRBD1
J gene: TRBJ2-1

CDR3 DNA: TGTGCCACCAGCAGATTTGTGGGGGGGGCCTACGAGCAGTACTTC
CDR3 protein: CATSRFVGGAYEQYF
clone size: once
V gene: TRBV15
D gene: TRBD2
J gene: TRBJ2-7